Listed below are T cell receptor beta chains from one sample, sequenced in a study of blood T cell repertoires in COVID-19. The repertoire was sequenced with immunoSEQ multiplex PCR; TCRdb's copy has only in-frame clones and lacks some. The data contain 100,000 to 120,000 clones, approximately 90% of them seen just once; the ten biggest clones take up about 3%. Sequenced input: peripheral blood. The source of these receptors is a woman aged 45-65 years with acute or convalescent COVID-19. CDR3s include the opening cysteine and the closing phenylalanine or tryptophan. D genes are given only for firm matches. Clone size is not always given. Where it is, it says once, few, many or a class for expanded clones.

DNA,CDR3,size,D,V,J
TGTGCCAGCAGTGAGTGGGGGGAACCTAGCAATCAGCCCCAGCATTTT,CASSEWGEPSNQPQHF,-,-,TRBV6-1,TRBJ1-5
TGTGCCAGCAGCCAAGGCTTAGGAGCGAACACTGAAGCTTTCTTT,CASSQGLGANTEAFF,-,-,TRBV14,TRBJ1-1
TGTGCCAGCAGCGGACTAGCGGTGGCACAAAATACGCAGTATTTT,CASSGLAVAQNTQYF,-,TRBD2,TRBV11-2,TRBJ2-3
TGTGCCAGCAGTTACTCACTGGACAGTCTAGGCTACGAGCAGTACTTC,CASSYSLDSLGYEQYF,-,-,TRBV6-5,TRBJ2-7
TGTGCCAGCAGCTTAGCGGGAGGGCGCACAGATACGCAGTATTTT,CASSLAGGRTDTQYF,-,TRBD2,TRBV7-8,TRBJ2-3
TGTGCCAGCAGTTTTCTGGGAGAGGTCGGGGAGCTGTTTTTT,CASSFLGEVGELFF,-,-,TRBV27,TRBJ2-2
TGTGCCAGCAGTCCCCTTAGTGGCGGATCCGGGGAGCTGTTTTTT,CASSPLSGGSGELFF,-,-,TRBV27,TRBJ2-2
TGTGCCAGCAGTTTAGGCGGGTTGGGACAGGGGGCCGGGGAGCTGTTTTTT,CASSLGGLGQGAGELFF,-,TRBD1,TRBV28,TRBJ2-2
TGTGCCAGCAGCCAAGTTCGGCTGGGGAGGCGAAATGATACGCAGTATTTT,CASSQVRLGRRNDTQYF,once,-,TRBV14,TRBJ2-3
TGTGCCAGCAGTTTCATCGGGGTCGCCGCCTATAATTCACCCCTCCACTTT,CASSFIGVAAYNSPLHF,-,-,TRBV28,TRBJ1-6
TGTGCCAGCTCACCCGATACTCAGAACACTGAAGCTTTCTTT,CASSPDTQNTEAFF,-,-,TRBV18,TRBJ1-1
TGTGCCACCAGTGATCCCCGGGCAGGGGGTGGCAATCAGCCCCAGCATTTT,CATSDPRAGGGNQPQHF,-,TRBD1,TRBV24-1,TRBJ1-5
TGTGCCAGCAGTGAGGTCCCCCGGCTGGACAGGGGATCCTATGGCTACACCTTC,CASSEVPRLDRGSYGYTF,-,TRBD1,TRBV6-1,TRBJ1-2
TGTGCCAGCAGCTTCGCGGGGGGGGGACAGACCTACAATGAGCAGTTCTTC,CASSFAGGGQTYNEQFF,-,TRBD2,TRBV7-6,TRBJ2-1
TGTGCCAGCAGCGTTGGGACAGCCACCGGGGAGCTGTTTTTT,CASSVGTATGELFF,once,TRBD1,TRBV28,TRBJ2-2
TGTGCCAGCAGTCCCGGGGGCAATCAGCCCCAGCATTTT,CASSPGGNQPQHF,-,-,TRBV3-1/TRBV3-2,TRBJ1-5
TGTGCCACTCCATCCAACCCCGGGACTAGCGGGAGGGAAGAGACCCAGTACTTC,CATPSNPGTSGREETQYF,-,TRBD2,TRBV7-8,TRBJ2-5
TGCGCCAGCAGCTTGGACGGGGCCGGGGAGCTGTTTTTT,CASSLDGAGELFF,-,-,TRBV5-1,TRBJ2-2
TGTGCCAGCAGTTTATTCGGGCTAGCGGGAGTCAACGAGCAGTACTTC,CASSLFGLAGVNEQYF,few,TRBD2,TRBV28,TRBJ2-7
TGTGCCAGCAGCTTGCGAAGGGGAATAGATACGCAGTATTTT,CASSLRRGIDTQYF,-,-,TRBV5-5,TRBJ2-3
TGCGCCAGCAGCTTGGTCGGCGGCCCCAACAATGAGCAGTTCTTC,CASSLVGGPNNEQFF,-,-,TRBV5-1,TRBJ2-1
TGTGCCAGCAGCCCAGGGGCCGAATATGGCTACACCTTC,CASSPGAEYGYTF,-,-,TRBV4-2,TRBJ1-2
TGCGCCAGCAGCTTGGTGGGCAGCCAAGAGACCCAGTACTTC,CASSLVGSQETQYF,-,-,TRBV5-1,TRBJ2-5
TGTGCCAGCAGCCAACAGGGGCCGACCTCTGGAAACACCATATATTTT,CASSQQGPTSGNTIYF,-,-,TRBV3-1/TRBV3-2,TRBJ1-3
TGTGCCAGCAGTGAGGGCCCCTCCTACGAGCAGTACTTC,CASSEGPSYEQYF,-,-,TRBV6-4,TRBJ2-7
TGTGCCAGTAGTAGGACTTCTCGTGACACCGGGGAGCTGTTTTTT,CASSRTSRDTGELFF,-,-,TRBV19,TRBJ2-2
TGTGCCAGCGGAAAGGGGTACACTGAAGCTTTCTTT,CASGKGYTEAFF,-,-,TRBV6-5,TRBJ1-1
TGCGCCAGCAGCTACGACGGACAGGGTAATGAAAAACTGTTTTTT,CASSYDGQGNEKLFF,-,TRBD1,TRBV5-1,TRBJ1-4
TGTGCCAGCAGCCGGACTAGCGGGAGGTCCACGCAGTATTTT,CASSRTSGRSTQYF,-,TRBD2,TRBV2,TRBJ2-3
TGTGCCAGCAGGCTGACTAGCGGGTCGGCGGGGGAGCAGTTCTTC,CASRLTSGSAGEQFF,-,TRBD2,TRBV2,TRBJ2-1
TGCGCCAGCAGCTTGGTACAGGGGGCAGGCGAAAAACTGTTTTTT,CASSLVQGAGEKLFF,-,TRBD1,TRBV5-1,TRBJ1-4
TGTGCCAGTAGTATAGAGAACAGGGGGCGAAGGGGGACTGAAGCTTTCTTT,CASSIENRGRRGTEAFF,-,TRBD1,TRBV19,TRBJ1-1
TGTGCCAGCAGTTTTGCGAGAGGGCAGTTCTTC,CASSFARGQFF,-,-,TRBV12-3/TRBV12-4,TRBJ2-1
TGTGCCAGCAGTCTCAATGGACAGGGGGATCTCATAGTAAAACTGTTTTTT,CASSLNGQGDLIVKLFF,-,TRBD1,TRBV28,TRBJ1-4
TGTGCCAGCAGTGTACAGGGGGGACTGAGCACAGATACGCAGTATTTT,CASSVQGGLSTDTQYF,-,TRBD1,TRBV6-1,TRBJ2-3
TGTGCCAGCTCACGGGGACAGAGTAATGAAAAACTGTTTTTT,CASSRGQSNEKLFF,few,TRBD1,TRBV18,TRBJ1-4
TGTGCCAGCAGCCGAAGGGGACTAGACCGCGATTACGAGCAGTACTTC,CASSRRGLDRDYEQYF,-,TRBD2,TRBV14,TRBJ2-7
TGTGCCAGCAGCTCCGGACAGGGAGGGCAAGAGACCCAGTACTTC,CASSSGQGGQETQYF,-,-,TRBV7-9,TRBJ2-5
TGTGCCAGCAGCACCGGGACTAGCGGCTCCTACGAGCAGTACTTC,CASSTGTSGSYEQYF,-,TRBD2,TRBV7-6,TRBJ2-7
TGTGCCTGGAGTAGGGGGCTGACTAGCACAGATACGCAGTATTTT,CAWSRGLTSTDTQYF,-,TRBD1,TRBV30,TRBJ2-3
TGCGCCAGCAGTGAGGGGGGGACAGGCTACGAGCAGTACTTC,CASSEGGTGYEQYF,-,TRBD1,TRBV10-1,TRBJ2-7
TGTGCCAGCAGTACCCGGGGGGGAAGCTCCTACGAGCAGTACTTC,CASSTRGGSSYEQYF,-,TRBD2,TRBV6-2/TRBV6-3,TRBJ2-7
TGCAGCGTTGAAGAGCAGGATCACCGCGGCTACACCTTC,CSVEEQDHRGYTF,-,-,TRBV29-1,TRBJ1-2
TGTGCCAGTAGTATAGTGGCTCAAGAGACCCAGTACTTC,CASSIVAQETQYF,once,-,TRBV19,TRBJ2-5
TGTGCCTGGAGTGTACAGATAGCGGGAGGGCAGGAGCTGTTTTTT,CAWSVQIAGGQELFF,-,TRBD2,TRBV30,TRBJ2-2
TGTGCCAGCAGTAAAGGGGCTAGCGGGGATTTTAAGCTGTTTTTT,CASSKGASGDFKLFF,once,TRBD2,TRBV3-1/TRBV3-2,TRBJ2-2
TGCGCCAGCAGCTCCAGGGGATGGGGTAGAGATACGCAGTATTTT,CASSSRGWGRDTQYF,-,-,TRBV5-1,TRBJ2-3
TGTGCCAGCAGTGAAGCGCGCAGGGGCGGTGAAGCTTTCTTT,CASSEARRGGEAFF,-,-,TRBV2,TRBJ1-1
TGTGCCAGCAGGCCCTCGGGAACGGTGAACACTGAAGCTTTCTTT,CASRPSGTVNTEAFF,-,-,TRBV27,TRBJ1-1
TGTGCCAGCAGTTTCGTATACGGGGGCTACAATGAGCAGTTCTTC,CASSFVYGGYNEQFF,-,-,TRBV27,TRBJ2-1
TGCAGCGTTGAGCGGAAGTGGGAGACCCAGTACTTC,CSVERKWETQYF,once,-,TRBV29-1,TRBJ2-5
TGTGCCACCAGCAGAGTTCCGGTTGCAACTAATGAAAAACTGTTTTTT,CATSRVPVATNEKLFF,-,-,TRBV15,TRBJ1-4
TGTGCCAGCAGCCTGGAGCTAGTTTACAATGAGCAGTTCTTC,CASSLELVYNEQFF,once,-,TRBV3-1/TRBV3-2,TRBJ2-1
TGTGCCTGGAGTGTACCGGGGATGAGTGGCTACACCTTC,CAWSVPGMSGYTF,-,-,TRBV30,TRBJ1-2
TGTGCCAGCACCGTGACCAGGGGATCCTCTGAAGCTTTCTTT,CASTVTRGSSEAFF,once,-,TRBV5-8,TRBJ1-1